The subject of this entry is one T cell receptor beta chain. The data derive from a study of blood T cell repertoires in COVID-19. In the study overall: The United States, Italy and Spain supplied acute and convalescent COVID-19 samples. In each case, the material was cDNA or gDNA derived from T cells, B-cell-depleted T cells, or PBMCs.

In the study's own analysis: The authors estimated nucleated cell counts from reference gene primer amplification. Libraries were prepared by immunoSEQ multiplex PCR; TCRdb keeps only in-frame clonotypes and omits some of them. V and J calls plus clone size are reproduced from that table; the DNA served to infer D and trimming. The table includes fewer than 60,000 clones, approximately 83% detected once. Germline V gene sequence: CDR1 LGHNA, CDR2 YNFKEQ. V was pared by 4 bases and J by 12 bases, with 7 bases of the junction left unmatched. The CDR3 totals 15 residues. V is TRBV4-2 and J is TRBJ2-1; 15 positions agree with TRBD2. The source is a man in his 70s with active COVID-19. Specimen: peripheral blood. This CDR3 is CASSPGGLAGGWQFF. CDR3 in DNA: TGTGCCAGCAGCCCGGGGGGACTAGCGGGGGGCTGGCAGTTCTTC.